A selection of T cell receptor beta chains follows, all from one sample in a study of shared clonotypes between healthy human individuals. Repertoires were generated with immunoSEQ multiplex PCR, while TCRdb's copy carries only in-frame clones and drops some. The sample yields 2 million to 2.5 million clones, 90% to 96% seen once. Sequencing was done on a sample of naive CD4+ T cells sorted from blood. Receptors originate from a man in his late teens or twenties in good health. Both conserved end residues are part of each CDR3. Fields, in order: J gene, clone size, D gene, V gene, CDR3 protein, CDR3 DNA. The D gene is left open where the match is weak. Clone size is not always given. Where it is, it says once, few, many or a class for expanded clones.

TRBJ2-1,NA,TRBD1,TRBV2,CASSSWDRNEQFF,TGTGCCAGCAGTTCATGGGACAGGAATGAGCAGTTCTTC
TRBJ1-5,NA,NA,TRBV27,CASSLEGQSNQPQHF,TGTGCCAGCAGTTTAGAGGGGCAGAGCAATCAGCCCCAGCATTTT
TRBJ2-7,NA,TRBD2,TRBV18,CASSPLVGSGDYEQYF,TGTGCCAGCTCACCTTTGGTGGGTAGCGGGGACTACGAGCAGTACTTC
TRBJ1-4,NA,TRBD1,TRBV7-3,CASSQRTGGNEKLFF,TGTGCCAGCAGCCAAAGGACAGGGGGCAATGAAAAACTGTTTTTT
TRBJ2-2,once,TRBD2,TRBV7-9,CASSLAVAGGPYTGELFF,TGTGCCAGCAGCTTAGCGGTAGCGGGGGGGCCGTACACCGGGGAGCTGTTTTTT
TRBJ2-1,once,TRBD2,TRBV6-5,CASSFTLAGGQNEQFF,TGTGCCAGCAGTTTTACTCTAGCGGGGGGACAAAATGAGCAGTTCTTC
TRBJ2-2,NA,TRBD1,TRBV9,CASRGTGVNTGELFF,TGTGCCAGCAGGGGGACAGGGGTGAACACCGGGGAGCTGTTTTTT
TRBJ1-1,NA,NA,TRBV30,CAWSPLTGKTEAFF,TGTGCCTGGAGTCCCCTAACGGGTAAAACTGAAGCTTTCTTT
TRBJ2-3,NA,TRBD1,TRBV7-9,CASSPMGQGTDTQYF,TGTGCCAGCAGCCCCATGGGACAGGGGACAGATACGCAGTATTTT
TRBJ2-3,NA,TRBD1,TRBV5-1,CASSLQGAFADTQYF,TGCGCCAGCAGCCTCCAGGGGGCTTTTGCAGATACGCAGTATTTT
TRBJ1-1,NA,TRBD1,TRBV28,CASSLRGLRMNTEAFF,TGTGCCAGCAGTTTAAGGGGGCTCCGAATGAACACTGAAGCTTTCTTT
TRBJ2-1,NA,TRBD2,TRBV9,CASGRLAGGYNEQFF,TGTGCCAGCGGGAGACTAGCGGGGGGATACAATGAGCAGTTCTTC
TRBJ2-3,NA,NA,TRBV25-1,CASRSASTDTQYF,TGTGCCAGCAGGTCGGCTAGCACAGATACGCAGTATTTT
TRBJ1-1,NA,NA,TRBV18,CASSNDQNTEAFF,TGTGCCAGCTCAAACGACCAGAACACTGAAGCTTTCTTT
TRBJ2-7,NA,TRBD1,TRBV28,CASSEADRENYEQYF,TGTGCCAGCAGTGAAGCAGACAGGGAAAACTACGAGCAGTACTTC
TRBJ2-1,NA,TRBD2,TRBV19,CASSDPGRRNEQFF,TGTGCCAGTAGTGACCCCGGGAGGCGCAATGAGCAGTTCTTC
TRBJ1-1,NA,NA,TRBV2,CASSETHPRGTEAFF,TGTGCCAGCAGTGAAACCCATCCGAGGGGCACTGAAGCTTTCTTT
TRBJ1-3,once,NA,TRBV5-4,CASRLDASDTIYF,TGTGCCAGCAGACTAGACGCGTCGGACACCATATATTTT
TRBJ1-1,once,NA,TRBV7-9,CASSLGQANTEAFF,TGTGCCAGCAGCTTAGGGCAAGCGAACACTGAAGCTTTCTTT
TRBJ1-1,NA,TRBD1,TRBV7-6,CASSFGTGGDTEAFF,TGTGCCAGCAGCTTTGGGACAGGGGGAGACACTGAAGCTTTCTTT
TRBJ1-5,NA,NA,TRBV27,CASSLAGDGQPQHF,TGTGCCAGCAGTTTGGCGGGGGACGGTCAGCCCCAGCATTTT
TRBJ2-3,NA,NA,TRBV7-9,CASSWNGAVGTDTQYF,TGTGCCAGCAGCTGGAATGGGGCCGTGGGGACAGATACGCAGTATTTT
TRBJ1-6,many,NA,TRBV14,CASSQFRQVPGIYNSPLHF,TGTGCCAGCAGCCAGTTCCGCCAGGTTCCCGGAATCTATAATTCACCCCTCCACTTT
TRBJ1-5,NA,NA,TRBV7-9,CASSLGTASNQPQHF,TGTGCCAGCAGCTTAGGGACAGCTAGCAATCAGCCCCAGCATTTT
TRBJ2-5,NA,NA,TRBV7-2,CASSYPTGASETQYF,TGTGCCAGCAGCTACCCTACGGGGGCCAGTGAGACCCAGTACTTC
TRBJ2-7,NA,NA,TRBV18,CASSLILDSDEQYF,TGTGCCAGCTCCCTCATTCTAGACAGCGACGAGCAGTACTTC
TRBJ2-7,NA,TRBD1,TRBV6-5,CASSPWTGYEQYF,TGTGCCAGCAGTCCGTGGACAGGGTACGAGCAGTACTTC
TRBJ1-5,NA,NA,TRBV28,CASSRGDRYSNQPQHF,TGTGCCAGCAGTCGGGGCGACAGATATAGCAATCAGCCCCAGCATTTT
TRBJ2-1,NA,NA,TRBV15,CATSPDRSGNEQFF,TGTGCCACCAGCCCCGACCGATCTGGGAATGAGCAGTTCTTC
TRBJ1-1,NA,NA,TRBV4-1,CASSQEGTLNTEAFF,TGCGCCAGCAGCCAAGAAGGGACATTGAACACTGAAGCTTTCTTT
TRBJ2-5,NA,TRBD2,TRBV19,CASRLAGGPGTQYF,TGTGCCAGCCGTCTAGCGGGGGGCCCGGGGACCCAGTACTTC
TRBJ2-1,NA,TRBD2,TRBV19,CASSLAGLTYNEQFF,TGTGCCAGTAGTCTAGCGGGCCTAACCTACAATGAGCAGTTCTTC
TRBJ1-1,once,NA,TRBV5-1,CASSLVERRGWNTEAFF,TGCGCCAGCAGCTTGGTGGAAAGACGAGGTTGGAACACTGAAGCTTTCTTT
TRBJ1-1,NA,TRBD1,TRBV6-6,CASRAGGTEAFF,TGTGCCAGCAGGGCAGGGGGTACTGAAGCTTTCTTT
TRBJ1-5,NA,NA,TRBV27,CASSLSSGRQPQHF,TGTGCCAGCAGTTTATCGTCAGGTCGTCAGCCCCAGCATTTT
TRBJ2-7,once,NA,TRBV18,CASSPPEKQAYEQYF,TGTGCCAGCTCACCACCGGAAAAACAGGCCTACGAGCAGTACTTC
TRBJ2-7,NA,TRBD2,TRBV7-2,CASSGPGTSGYEQYF,TGTGCCAGCAGCGGCCCCGGGACTAGCGGCTACGAGCAGTACTTC
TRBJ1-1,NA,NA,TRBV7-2,CASSLTVMNTEAFF,TGTGCCAGCAGCTTAACTGTCATGAACACTGAAGCTTTCTTT